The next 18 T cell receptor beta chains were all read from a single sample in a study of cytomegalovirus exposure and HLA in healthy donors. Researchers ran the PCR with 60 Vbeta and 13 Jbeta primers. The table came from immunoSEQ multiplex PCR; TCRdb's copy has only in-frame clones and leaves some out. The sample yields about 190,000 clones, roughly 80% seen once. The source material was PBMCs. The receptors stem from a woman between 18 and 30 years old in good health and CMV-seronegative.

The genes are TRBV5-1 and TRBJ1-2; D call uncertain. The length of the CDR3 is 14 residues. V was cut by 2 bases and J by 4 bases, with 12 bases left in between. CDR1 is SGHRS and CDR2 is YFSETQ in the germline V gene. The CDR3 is CASSLVREPYGYTF. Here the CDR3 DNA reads TGCGCCAGCAGCTTAGTACGGGAACCCTATGGCTACACCTTC.

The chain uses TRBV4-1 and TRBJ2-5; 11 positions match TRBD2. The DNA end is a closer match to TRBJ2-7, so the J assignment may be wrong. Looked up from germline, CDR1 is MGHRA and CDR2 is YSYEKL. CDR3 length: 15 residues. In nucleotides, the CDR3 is TGCGCCAGCAGCCCTCTAGCGGGAGGCCCGAACGAGCAGTACTTC. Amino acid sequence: CASSPLAGGPNEQYF.

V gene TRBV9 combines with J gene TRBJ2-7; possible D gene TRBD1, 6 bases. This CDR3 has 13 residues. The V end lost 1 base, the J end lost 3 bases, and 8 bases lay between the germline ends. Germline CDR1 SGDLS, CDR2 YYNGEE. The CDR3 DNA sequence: TGTGCCAGCAGCGTACGGGACAACTACGAGCAGTACTTC. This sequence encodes CASSVRDNYEQYF.

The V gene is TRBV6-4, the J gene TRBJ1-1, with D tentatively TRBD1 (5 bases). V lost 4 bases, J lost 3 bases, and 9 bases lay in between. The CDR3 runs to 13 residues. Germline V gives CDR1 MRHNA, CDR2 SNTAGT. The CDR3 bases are TGTGCCAGCAGTGTCGCCAGGGACACTGAAGCTTTCTTT. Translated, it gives CASSVARDTEAFF.

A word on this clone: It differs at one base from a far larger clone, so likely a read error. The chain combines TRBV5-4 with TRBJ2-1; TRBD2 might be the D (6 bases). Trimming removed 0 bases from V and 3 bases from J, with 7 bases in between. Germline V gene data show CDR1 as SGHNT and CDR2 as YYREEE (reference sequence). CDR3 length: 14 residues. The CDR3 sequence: CASSLGLGYNEQFF. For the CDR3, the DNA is TGTGCCAGCAGCTTGGGACTAGGCTACAATGAGCAGTTCTTC.

The CDR3 sequence is CASSQEGTGFHYEQYF. The CDR3 nucleotides read TGTGCCAGCAGCCAAGAAGGGACAGGGTTCCACTACGAGCAGTACTTC. This rearrangement joins TRBV14 to TRBJ2-7; 9 bases agree with TRBD1. Losses at the gene ends were 0 bases for V and 3 bases for J; bases not matched to a gene: 6. The CDR3 runs to 16 residues. The germline V gene encodes CDR1 SGHDN and CDR2 FVKESK.

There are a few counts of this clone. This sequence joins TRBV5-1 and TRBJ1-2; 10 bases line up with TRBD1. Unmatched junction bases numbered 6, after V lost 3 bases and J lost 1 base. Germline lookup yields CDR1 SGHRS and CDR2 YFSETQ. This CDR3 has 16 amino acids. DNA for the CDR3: TGCGCCAGCAGCTGGCGGGACAGGGGAAATAACTATGGCTACACCTTC. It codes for CASSWRDRGNNYGYTF.

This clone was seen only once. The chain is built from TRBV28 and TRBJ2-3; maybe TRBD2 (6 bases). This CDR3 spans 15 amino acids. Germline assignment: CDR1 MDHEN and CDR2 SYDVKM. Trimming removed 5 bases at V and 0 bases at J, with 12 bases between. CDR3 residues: CASSPTGTSTDTQYF. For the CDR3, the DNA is TGTGCCAGCAGTCCCACCGGGACTAGCACAGATACGCAGTATTTT.

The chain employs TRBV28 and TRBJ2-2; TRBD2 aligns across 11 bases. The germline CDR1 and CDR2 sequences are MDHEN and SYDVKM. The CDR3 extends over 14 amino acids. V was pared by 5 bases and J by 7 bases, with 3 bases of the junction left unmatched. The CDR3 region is CASSNSGGVGELFF. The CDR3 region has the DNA TGTGCCAGCAGTAATAGCGGGGGGGTCGGGGAGCTGTTTTTT.

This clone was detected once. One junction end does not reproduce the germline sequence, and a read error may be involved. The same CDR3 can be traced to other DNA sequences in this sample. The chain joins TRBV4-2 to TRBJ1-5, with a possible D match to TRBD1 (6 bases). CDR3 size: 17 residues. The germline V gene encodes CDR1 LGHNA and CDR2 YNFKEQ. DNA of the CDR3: TGTGCCAGCAGTCAAGATCGGGGGGCAAGGGGCAATCAGCCCCAGCATTTT. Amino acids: CASSQDRGARGNQPQHF.

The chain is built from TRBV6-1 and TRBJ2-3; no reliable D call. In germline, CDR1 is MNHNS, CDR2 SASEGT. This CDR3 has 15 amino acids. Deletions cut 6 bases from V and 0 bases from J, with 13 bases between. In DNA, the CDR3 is TGTGCCAGCAGACCAGAACCCTCTAGCACAGATACGCAGTATTTT. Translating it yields CASRPEPSSTDTQYF.

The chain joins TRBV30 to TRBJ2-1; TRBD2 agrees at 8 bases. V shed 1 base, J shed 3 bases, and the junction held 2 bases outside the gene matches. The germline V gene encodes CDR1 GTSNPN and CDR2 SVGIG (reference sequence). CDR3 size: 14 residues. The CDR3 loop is CAWSERELYNEQFF. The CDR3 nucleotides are TGTGCCTGGAGTGAGCGGGAGCTCTACAATGAGCAGTTCTTC.

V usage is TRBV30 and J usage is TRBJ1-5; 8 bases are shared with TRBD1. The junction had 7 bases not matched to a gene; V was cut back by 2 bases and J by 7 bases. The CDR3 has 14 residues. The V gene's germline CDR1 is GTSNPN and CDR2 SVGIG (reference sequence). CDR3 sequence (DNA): TGTGCCTGGAGTCTTGGACAGGGATGGCAGCCCCAGCATTTT. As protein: CAWSLGQGWQPQHF.

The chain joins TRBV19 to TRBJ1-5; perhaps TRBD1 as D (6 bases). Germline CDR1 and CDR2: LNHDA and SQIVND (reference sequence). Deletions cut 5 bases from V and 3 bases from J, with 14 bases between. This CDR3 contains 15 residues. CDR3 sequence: CASSVGSGDNQPQHF. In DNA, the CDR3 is TGTGCCAGTAGTGTAGGATCAGGGGACAATCAGCCCCAGCATTTT. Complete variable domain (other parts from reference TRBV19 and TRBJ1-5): DGGITQSPKYLFRKEGQNVTLSCEQNLNHDAMYWYRQDPGQGLRLIYYSQIVNDFQKGDIAEGYSVSREKKESFPLTVTSAQKNPTAFYLCASSVGSGDNQPQHFGDGTRLSIL.

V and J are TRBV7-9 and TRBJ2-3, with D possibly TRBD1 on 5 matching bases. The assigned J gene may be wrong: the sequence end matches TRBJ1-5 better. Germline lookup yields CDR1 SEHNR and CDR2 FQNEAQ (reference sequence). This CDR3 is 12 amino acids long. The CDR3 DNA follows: TGTGCCAGCAAAGGAGGGGTTGATACGCAGCATTTT. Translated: CASKGGVDTQHF.

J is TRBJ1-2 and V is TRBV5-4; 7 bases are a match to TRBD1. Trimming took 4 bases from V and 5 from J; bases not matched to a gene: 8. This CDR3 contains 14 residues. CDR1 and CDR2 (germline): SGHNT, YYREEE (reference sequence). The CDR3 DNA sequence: TGTGCCAGCAGCACTCCCCGGGACAGTTATGGCTACACCTTC. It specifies CASSTPRDSYGYTF.

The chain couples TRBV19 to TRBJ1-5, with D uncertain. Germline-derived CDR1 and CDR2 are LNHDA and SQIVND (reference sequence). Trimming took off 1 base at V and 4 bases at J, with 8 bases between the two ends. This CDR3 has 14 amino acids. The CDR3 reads CASSIVSENQPQHF. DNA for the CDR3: TGTGCCAGTAGTATAGTGTCAGAAAATCAGCCCCAGCATTTT.

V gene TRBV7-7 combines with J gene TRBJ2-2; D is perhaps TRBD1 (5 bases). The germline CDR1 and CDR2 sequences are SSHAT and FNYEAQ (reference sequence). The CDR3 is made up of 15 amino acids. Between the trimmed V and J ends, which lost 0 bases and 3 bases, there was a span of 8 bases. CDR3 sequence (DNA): TGTGCCAGCAGCTTAGCGCTAGGGGACACCGGGGAGCTGTTTTTT. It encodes CASSLALGDTGELFF.